This T cell receptor (beta chain) was observed in a study of cytomegalovirus exposure and HLA in healthy donors (dated by TCRdb to about 2017). General notes on the study: According to an earlier analysis of a few hundred of the donors, 150 million to 200 million T cells yielded 117 million unique TCR beta sequences and less than 300 Gb of sequence data. To decide whether each TCR beta V gene segment behaved as functional or pseudogenic, an earlier analysis of several hundred of the donors relied on high-throughput TCR beta sequencing. Among the approximately 400 genotyped donors, around 81% belonged to the genetic ancestry cluster associated with self-reported Caucasian donors. About 280 gigabases of sequencing data and 70 million to 100 million unique TCR sequences made up an early release that covered 640 HLA-typed donors. The T cell repertoires of 666 subjects were profiled by immunosequencing and related to cytomegalovirus serostatus. In a later genetic analysis, genome-wide SNP genotypes for about three fifths of the roughly 670 donors were used, and that subset was treated as a discovery cohort. Every repertoire in the discovery cohort had been generated on one and the same sequencing platform. Besides the first cohort of approximately 710 subjects, a separate validation cohort made up of roughly 120 different subjects was used. Alongside the repertoire data, information on donor age, sex, ethnicity and CMV serostatus was compiled. Because of strong linkage in the cohort, roughly five DR-DQ haplotypes were treated as single units for association and clustering. HLA typing covered class I and class II loci at four-digit resolution. A later analysis re-examined previously published TCR beta repertoires from several hundred donors and added high-resolution HLA genotyping to investigate patterns of TCR occurrence. The study aimed to test whether cataloging public T cell receptors could reveal signatures of past pathogen exposure. Among around 400 genotyped donors of the cohort, an average of 235,054 unique TCR beta nucleotide sequences were sequenced per donor, roughly a sixth of them non-productive. In the later analysis, no new phenotypic data were used to find candidate immune exposures; instead, reliance was placed on TCR beta sequences and their occurrence across donors. The study combined high-throughput TCR immunosequencing, statistical association of individual TCRs with disease status, and machine learning to predict cytomegalovirus infection status. Typing coverage varied by locus: roughly 629-630 donors for A, B, C, DRB1 and DQB1; more than 500 for DQA1; 606 for DPA1; approximately 470 for DPB1. Points the paper makes about the study in general: In a later genetic analysis, fewer N-insertions in productive TCRs were reported among donors in an Asian-associated ancestry cluster than the roughly 700-donor mean. Linkage disequilibrium might explain the correlated functional status among segregating V segments, but an unknown experimental factor could not be excluded. Strong co-occurrence of HLA alleles, especially DR and DQ, made assigning TCR associations to individual alleles difficult. The authors suggested that the approach could potentially be generalized to other disease states and immunological phenotypes. The cohort was sequenced for TCR beta chains only, and without alpha or paired-chain data the features that could be detected were limited. The sequencing pipeline was judged likely to have produced a cluster of highly shared sequence variants as a technical artifact. Because HLA typing was missing for some donors at each locus, association tests included only the typed subset. A later analysis reported that several top co-occurrence clusters appeared linked to parvovirus B19, influenza, CMV and Epstein-Barr virus. In an earlier analysis of some 540 of the donors, most TCR beta V segments appeared in productive rearrangements about 87% or about 30% of the time, broadly matching IMGT annotations. The study gave a list of over 150 TCR beta chains associated with cytomegalovirus. Specific HLA alleles were associated with roughly 17,000 TCR beta sequences at a false discovery rate of 0.05 in a later analysis. A few of the identified cytomegalovirus-associated TCR beta chains were confirmed in vitro to be specific for cytomegalovirus antigens. A later analysis found that TCR association rates varied across HLA loci, with DRB1 alleles showing the most associated TCRs and HLA-C alleles the fewest. Compared with equally common non-associated chains, HLA-associated TCR beta chains in a later analysis were more clonally expanded and had lower generation probabilities. Roughly uniform sequencing depth across donors was assumed in presence/absence analyses, although this assumption may not hold. In a later genetic analysis, a missense DCLRE1C variant was associated with V-gene and J-gene trimming of TCR beta chains, and the association was replicated in an independent cohort. According to a later analysis, most CMV-associated TCR beta chains appeared to be HLA-restricted, and the HLA associations seemed to be driven largely by CMV exposure. A further reported finding was that TCR beta sequences accurately predicted the HLA-A and HLA-B alleles for most subjects in the first cohort. Some IMGT-functional V segments, including TRBV6-2 and TRBV6-3, could not be distinguished by the 87-base-pair reads and were therefore excluded. Immune exposure information for the cohort was limited to CMV serostatus. While some public TCRs were present in many individuals, most TCR sequences turned up only very rarely across donors. The earlier analysis of approximately 590 of the donors excluded 15 to 20 rarely observed V segments, including chromosome 9 orphons, because counts were too low. In both the original and validation cohorts, the classifier was reported to diagnose cytomegalovirus status with high specificity and sensitivity.

The cohort comprised approximately 700 healthy bone marrow donors. At the time of sampling, every cohort member was nominally healthy, though immune exposures that went unrecorded were likely present. The donor tested CMV seronegative and was one of the 352 seronegative cohort members. A peripheral blood sample was provided by each donor, and peripheral blood mononuclear cells were used for TCR beta sequencing. The Qiagen DNeasy Blood Extraction Kit was used to extract genomic DNA from the blood cell samples. This clone has just one count. It has no known antigen specificity. Base-call qualities are not available, and no considerably larger clone is one nucleotide away. The V end loses 5 bases and the J end loses 3 bases, and a stretch of 7 bases separates them. For CDR1 and CDR2, the germline V gene lists SGHTA and FQGNSA. The CDR3 measures 12 amino acids from cysteine to phenylalanine. The sequence is cut down to CDR3 DNA, 36 bases in frame from base 1.

Libraries were prepared through the immunoSEQ multiplex PCR assay. A mixture of 60 forward primers for TCR Vbeta segments and 13 reverse primers for TCR Jbeta segments was used in the multiplex PCR. The CDR3 region of rearranged TCR beta genes was amplified from genomic DNA with a multiplex PCR assay. Amplified TCR beta libraries were sequenced as 87-base-pair reads on the Illumina HiSeq System. Per the source publication's procedure: Across the roughly 670 repertoires, a later analysis counted 80 million or so unique TCR beta chains, some 11 million of which were shared by at least two donors. Raw reads were error-corrected and collapsed into unique sequences with a nearest-neighbor algorithm that merged closely related sequences to remove PCR and sequencing errors. To assign V, D and J gene segments, CDR3 sequences were aligned to IMGT reference sequences. For a sequence to be retained, a match of at least six nucleotides was required to both a V gene segment and a J gene segment. A rearrangement was called productive if the CDR3 had no stop codons and remained in frame with V and J, and every other rearrangement was called non-productive. CDR3 was defined according to IMGT convention as the region running from the second conserved V-encoded cysteine to the conserved J-encoded phenylalanine. In an earlier analysis of 550 to 650 of the donors, sequences lacking an unambiguous match to a single V gene segment were excluded. An earlier analysis of 587 of the donors classified V segments as functional when productive rearrangements were above 56.7% and as segregating when the standard deviation between donors was above 5%. A statistical classification framework was built to diagnose cytomegalovirus status from the catalog of TCR beta chain sequences. A later analysis assigned V and J genes by comparing TCR nucleotide sequences with IMGT/GENE-DB human TR gene sequences. A later analysis assigned CDR3 sequences and most-parsimonious VDJ recombination scenarios with the TCRdist pipeline. In a later analysis, each TCR beta chain was defined by its CDR3 amino acid sequence together with its V-gene family, and reads without a unique V-gene family were excluded. To address suspected cross-contamination and a sequencing artifact, a later analysis removed approximately 590 highly shared, low-generation-probability nucleotide sequences. In a later analysis, a clonal expansion index for each public chain was calculated from normalized within-repertoire ranks of inferred template counts. Generation probabilities in a later analysis came from a VDJ recombination model fitted to out-of-frame rearrangements, and those results were checked against IGoR. A later analysis scored TCR-TCR, TCR-HLA and TCR-CMV co-occurrence with hypergeometric tests, applying a repertoire-size bias correction to TCR pairs. In a later analysis, false discovery rates were estimated by permuting HLA or CMV assignments 20 times. In a later analysis, co-occurring TCRs were grouped with DBSCAN, and TCRdist sequence similarity was added when clustering was performed within HLA-allele-positive subsets. For co-occurrence clustering, repertoires with fewer than 30,000 or more than 120,000 public chains were excluded, along with a handful of repertoires with anomalous nucleotide sharing. What TCRdb holds here is the immuneACCESS table cut down to in-frame rearrangements. Part of the clones is not present; checked against another copy, under half of the missing clones reflect an unresolved V gene, and the others are unexplained. Clone size and V and J calls were adopted from that table, with D and trimming inferred from the DNA. For this sample there are 150,000 or so clones; approximately 80% appear just once. The ten largest clonotypes hold roughly 4% of the sample.

The V gene is TRBV7-2 and the J gene is TRBJ1-2; the D gene identity is not certain. The sequence came from a middle-aged woman in good health and CMV-seronegative. The sequenced sample consisted of PBMCs. The CDR3: CASSPPDYGYTF. In nucleotide form, the sequence is TGTGCCAGCAGCCCCCCAGACTATGGCTACACCTTC.